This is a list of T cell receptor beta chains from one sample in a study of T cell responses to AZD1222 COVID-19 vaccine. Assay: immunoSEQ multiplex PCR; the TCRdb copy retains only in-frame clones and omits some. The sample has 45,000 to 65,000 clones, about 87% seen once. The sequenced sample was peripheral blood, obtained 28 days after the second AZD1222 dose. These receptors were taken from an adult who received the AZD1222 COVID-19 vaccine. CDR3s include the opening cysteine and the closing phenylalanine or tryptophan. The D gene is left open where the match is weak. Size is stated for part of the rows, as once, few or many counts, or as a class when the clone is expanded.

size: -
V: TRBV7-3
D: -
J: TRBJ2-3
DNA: TGTGCCAGCAGCTTAGATGGAAGCCAGACGGCGCAGTATTTT
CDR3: CASSLDGSQTAQYF

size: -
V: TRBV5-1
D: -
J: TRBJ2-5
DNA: TGCGCCAGCAGCCCAGGGGGGGAGGGCCCACTTCGGGAGACCCAGTACTTC
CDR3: CASSPGGEGPLRETQYF

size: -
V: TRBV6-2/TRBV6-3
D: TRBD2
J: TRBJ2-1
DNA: TGTGCCAGCAGTTATCGGTACCGGGCTAGCGGGAGGGGGAATGAGCAGTTCTTC
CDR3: CASSYRYRASGRGNEQFF

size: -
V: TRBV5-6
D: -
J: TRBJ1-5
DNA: TGTGCCAGCAGCTTGGGGGCCAGTACAGGAATTAGCAATCAGCCCCAGCATTTT
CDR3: CASSLGASTGISNQPQHF

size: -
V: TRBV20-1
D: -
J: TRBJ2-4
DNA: TGCAGTGTCACTTCGGGAAACATTCAGTACTTC
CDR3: CSVTSGNIQYF

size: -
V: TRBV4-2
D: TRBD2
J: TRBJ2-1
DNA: TGTGCCAGCAGCCAAGAGCCACTAGCGGGACCCAATGAGCAGTTCTTC
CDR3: CASSQEPLAGPNEQFF

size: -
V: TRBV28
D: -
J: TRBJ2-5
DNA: TGTGCCAGGAAGAGGGTAGCTCAAGAGACCCAGTACTTC
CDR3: CARKRVAQETQYF

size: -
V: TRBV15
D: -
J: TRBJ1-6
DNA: TGTGCCACCAGCAGAGATCGGGTGGGGACTCGTTCACCCCTCCACTTT
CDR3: CATSRDRVGTRSPLHF

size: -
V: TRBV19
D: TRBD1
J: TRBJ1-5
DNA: TGTGCCAGTCAGGGGGGACAGGGATATCAGCCCCAGCATTTT
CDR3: CASQGGQGYQPQHF

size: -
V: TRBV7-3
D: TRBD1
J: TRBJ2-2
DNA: TGTGCCAGCAGCTTATTACAGGGGGCCTCCGGGGAGCTGTTTTTT
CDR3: CASSLLQGASGELFF

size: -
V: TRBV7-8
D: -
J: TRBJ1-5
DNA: TGTGCCAGCAGCTTAGAGGAGGGTTTCAATCAGCCCCAGCATTTT
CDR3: CASSLEEGFNQPQHF

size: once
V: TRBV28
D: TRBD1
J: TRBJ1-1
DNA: TGTGCCAGCAGTACCGGTGGACAGGGGGGTGAAGCTTTCTTT
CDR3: CASSTGGQGGEAFF

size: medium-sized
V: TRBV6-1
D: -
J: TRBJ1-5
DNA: TGTGCCAGCAGTGAAAGGGGAACCGGGTATAGCAATCAGCCCCAGCATTTT
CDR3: CASSERGTGYSNQPQHF

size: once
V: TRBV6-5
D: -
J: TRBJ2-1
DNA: TGTGCCAGCAGTTACTCAGCCAGGATCGGGGATGAGCAGTTCTTC
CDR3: CASSYSARIGDEQFF

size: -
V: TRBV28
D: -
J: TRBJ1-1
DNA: TGTGCCAGCAGTTTAGGGGTTCCTGAAGCTTTCTTT
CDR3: CASSLGVPEAFF

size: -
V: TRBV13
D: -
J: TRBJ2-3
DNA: TGTGCCAGCAGCACCAGGGACGATACGCAGTATTTT
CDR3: CASSTRDDTQYF

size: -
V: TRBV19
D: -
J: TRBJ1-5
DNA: TGTGCCAGTCGTTCGACAGGTAGCAATCAGCCCCAGCATTTT
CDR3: CASRSTGSNQPQHF

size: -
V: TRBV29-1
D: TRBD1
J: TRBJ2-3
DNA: TGCAGCGTTGGGGACAGGTCAGATACGCAGTATTTT
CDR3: CSVGDRSDTQYF

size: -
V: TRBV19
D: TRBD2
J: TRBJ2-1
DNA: TGTGCCAGTAGGGCCAACGCGGGGGGGTCATACAATGAGCAGTTCTTC
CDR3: CASRANAGGSYNEQFF

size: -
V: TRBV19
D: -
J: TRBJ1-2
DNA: TGTGCCAGTAGTGCCCTGGTGGACTTTAACTATGGCTACACCTTC
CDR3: CASSALVDFNYGYTF

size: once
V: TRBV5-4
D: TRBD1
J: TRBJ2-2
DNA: TGTGCCAGCAGCCCAGGGACACGGACAGGACAGGGGGAGCTGTTTTTT
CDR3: CASSPGTRTGQGELFF

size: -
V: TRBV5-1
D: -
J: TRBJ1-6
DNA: TGCGCCAGCAGCCCCGGGACATTCCCTAATTCACCCCTCCACTTT
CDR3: CASSPGTFPNSPLHF

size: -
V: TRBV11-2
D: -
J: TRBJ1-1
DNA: TGTGCCAGCAGCTTAGAGGTAGTGGCCGGAGAAGCTTTCTTT
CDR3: CASSLEVVAGEAFF

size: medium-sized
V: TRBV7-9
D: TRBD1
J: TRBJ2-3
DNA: TGTGCCAGCAGCGCCCGGGACAGGGTGGCAGATACGCAGTATTTT
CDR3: CASSARDRVADTQYF

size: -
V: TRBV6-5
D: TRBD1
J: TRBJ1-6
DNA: TGTGCCAGCAGAACCGACAGGGGCCTCTCACCCCTCCACTTT
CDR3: CASRTDRGLSPLHF

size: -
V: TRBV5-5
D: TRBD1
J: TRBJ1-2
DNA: TGTGCCAGCAGCTCTCGGGACAGGGATAACTATGGCTACACCTTC
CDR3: CASSSRDRDNYGYTF

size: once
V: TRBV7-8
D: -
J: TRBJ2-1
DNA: TGTGCCAGCAGCTTAGGTACCTACAATGAGCAGTTCTTC
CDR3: CASSLGTYNEQFF

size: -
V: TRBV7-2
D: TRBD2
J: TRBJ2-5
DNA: TGTGCCAGCAGCTTAGGAAGGACTAGCGGCCACTTC
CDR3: CASSLGRTSGHF

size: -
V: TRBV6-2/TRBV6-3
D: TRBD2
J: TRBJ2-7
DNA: TGTGCCAGCAGTTACTCTTCCCTGACTAGCGGGAGCTACGAGCAGTACTTC
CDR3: CASSYSSLTSGSYEQYF

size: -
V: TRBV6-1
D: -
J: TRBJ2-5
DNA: TGTGCCAGCAGTGAAGTGAGGGGCGAAAACCAGTACTTC
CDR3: CASSEVRGENQYF

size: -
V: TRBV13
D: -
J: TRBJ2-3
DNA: TGTGCCAGCAGCCCCGGGCAGGGGGGTACAGATACGCAGTATTTT
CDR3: CASSPGQGGTDTQYF

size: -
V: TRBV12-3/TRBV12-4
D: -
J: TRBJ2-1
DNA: TGTGCCAGCAGTTGGAGTTACAATGAGCAGTTCTTC
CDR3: CASSWSYNEQFF

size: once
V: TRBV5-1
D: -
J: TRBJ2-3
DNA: TGCGCCAGCAGCTTGGAAGCGGCCCCCACAGATACGCAGTATTTT
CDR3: CASSLEAAPTDTQYF

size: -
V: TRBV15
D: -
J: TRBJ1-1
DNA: TGTGCCACCAGCTCCGAGACGGGAGAAGCTTTCTTT
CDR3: CATSSETGEAFF

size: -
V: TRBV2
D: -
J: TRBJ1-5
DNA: TGTGCCAGCAGATCGAGGGATGGAAGCAATCAGCCCCAGCATTTT
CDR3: CASRSRDGSNQPQHF

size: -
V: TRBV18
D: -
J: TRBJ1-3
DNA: TGTGCCAGCTCACCTACGGAGAGGGTCTCTGGAAACACCATATATTTT
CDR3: CASSPTERVSGNTIYF

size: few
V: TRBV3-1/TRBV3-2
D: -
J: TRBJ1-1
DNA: TGTGCCAGCAGCCAAGGGGGGCGGCCTGAAGCTTTCTTT
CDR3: CASSQGGRPEAFF

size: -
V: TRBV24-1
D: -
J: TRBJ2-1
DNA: TGTGCCACCGCCCCCGAGGGCCGGGACAATGAGCAGTTCTTC
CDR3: CATAPEGRDNEQFF

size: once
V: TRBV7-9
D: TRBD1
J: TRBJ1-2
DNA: TGTGCCAGCAGCTTGACAGGGAGAAGTTTCTTC
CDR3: CASSLTGRSFF

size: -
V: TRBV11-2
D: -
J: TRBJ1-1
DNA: TGTGCCAGCAGGCCTCTCACCGGGCCCTTCACTGAAGCTTTCTTT
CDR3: CASRPLTGPFTEAFF

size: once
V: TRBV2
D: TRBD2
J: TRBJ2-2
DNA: TGTGCCAGCAGCGGGACTAGCGGGAGGGCGAGCACCGGGGAGCTGTTTTTT
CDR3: CASSGTSGRASTGELFF

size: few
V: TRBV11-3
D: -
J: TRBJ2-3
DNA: TGTGCCAGCAGCTTAGGATGGTCAGATACGCAGTATTTT
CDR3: CASSLGWSDTQYF

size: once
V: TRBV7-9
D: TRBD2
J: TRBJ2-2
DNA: TGTGCCAGCAGCCCCGTAATAGGGACTAGCGCAACCGGGGAGCTGTTTTTT
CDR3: CASSPVIGTSATGELFF

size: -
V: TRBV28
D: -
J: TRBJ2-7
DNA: TGTGCCAGCAGTTTATACCAGGTCTCCTACGAGCAGTACTTC
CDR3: CASSLYQVSYEQYF

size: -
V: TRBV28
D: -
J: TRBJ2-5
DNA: TGTGCCAGCAGGCAGGGGGGGAGCGGGAGTTGGGAGACCCAGTACTTC
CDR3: CASRQGGSGSWETQYF